These 25 T cell receptor beta chains were sequenced from one sample in a study of metastatic and nonmetastatic thyroid tumors. All patients reached thyroid surgery having received no treatment beforehand. TCRdb called clones again from the PCR reads with MiXCR. This repertoire shows over 65,000 clones, approximately 12% found once; its top ten account for roughly 8.2%. The material sequenced was tumor tissue. Source of these receptors: a female donor with papillary thyroid cancer or a benign thyroid nodule (not recorded which). Some clones in this sample may be carry-over from other donors' samples.

This clone has ten or more counts. The CDR3 bases are TGTGCCAGCAGTTTCGCGGACATGTTACGTGAAAAACTGTTTTTT. This codes for CASSFADMLREKLFF. The chain recombines TRBV12-3 or TRBV12-4 with TRBJ1-4; weak D call: TRBD1 (5 bases). Trimming shortened V by 3 bases and J by 7 bases, and 15 bases separated the two germline ends. CDR3 length: 15 residues.

This clone was recorded at least ten times. The J gene is TRBJ2-2, the V gene TRBV19; 9 bases fit TRBD1. This CDR3 contains 14 residues. CDR1 LNHDA and CDR2 SQIVND come from the germline V gene (reference sequence). V lost 3 bases and J lost 5; bases outside the gene matches: 1. This CDR3 is CASSMGQGTGELFF. CDR3 DNA: TGTGCCAGTAGTATGGGACAGGGTACCGGGGAGCTGTTTTTT.

In this sample, this clone turned up a few times. This may be a read error: a much more frequent sequence differs by one nucleotide. This chain joins TRBV6-2 or TRBV6-3 and TRBJ1-2; D not resolved. The CDR3 contains 11 residues. CDR1 is MNHEY, CDR2 SVGEGT, per germline. Trimming took 2 bases from V and 10 from J, leaving 8 bases between them. Here the CDR3 reads CASSYVWLYTF. The CDR3 region has the DNA TGTGCCAGCAGTTACGTGTGGCTCTACACCTTC.

This clone was counted many times. V usage is TRBV30 and J usage is TRBJ2-5, with a possible D match to TRBD2 (6 bases). Germline-derived CDR1 and CDR2 are GTSNPN and SVGIG (reference sequence). The V end lost 3 bases, the J end lost 0 bases, and 11 bases lay between the germline ends. The CDR3 is made up of 14 amino acids. The CDR3 region is CAWSGGLHQETQYF. In DNA form, the CDR3 reads TGTGCCTGGAGCGGGGGACTTCACCAAGAGACCCAGTACTTC.

This clone occurred many times. The same CDR3 also results from other DNA sequences found in this sample. This sequence joins TRBV2 and TRBJ2-5, with D possibly matching TRBD1 (6 bases). V was shortened by 0 bases and J by 1 base, with 9 bases between the two germline ends. Germline-derived CDR1 and CDR2 are SNHLY and FYNNEI. This CDR3 is built from 15 residues. CDR3 sequence: CASSEAGGVQETQYF. CDR3 DNA sequence: TGTGCCAGCAGTGAAGCAGGGGGAGTCCAAGAGACCCAGTACTTC.

In its sample, this clone was seen many times. Within the sample, other DNA sequences also encode this same CDR3. The gene calls are TRBV18 and TRBJ2-5, with 7 bases lining up with TRBD2. The CDR3 runs to 16 residues. CDR1 is KGHSH, CDR2 LQKENI, per germline. Unmatched junction bases numbered 13, after V lost 6 bases and J lost 3 bases. The CDR3: CASSPSLGLTKETQYF. Written as DNA, the CDR3 is TGTGCCAGCTCCCCAAGTCTGGGACTAACGAAAGAGACCCAGTACTTC.

At least ten counts were recorded for this clone. The rearrangement links TRBV7-3 to TRBJ2-3; 9 bases line up with TRBD1. The junction had 3 bases not matched to a gene; V was cut back by 3 bases and J by 5 bases. This CDR3 region has 14 residues. The germline gives CDR1 SGHTA, CDR2 FQGTGA. CDR3 DNA sequence: TGTGCCAGCAGCTTTACAGGGGGCGGAGATACGCAGTATTTT. Its protein is CASSFTGGGDTQYF.

This clone was seen more than once but under ten times. A much larger clone sits a single nucleotide away, making a read error possible. V usage is TRBV5-1 and J usage is TRBJ1-1; D remains ambiguous. Between the trimmed V and J ends, which lost 1 base and 7 bases, there was a span of 5 bases. This CDR3 has 11 residues. Germline assignment: CDR1 SGHRS and CDR2 YFSETQ. Written as DNA, the CDR3 is TGCGCCAGCAGCTTGCGGTGTGAAGCTTTCTTT. Translated: CASSLRCEAFF.

This clone has at least ten counts. This sequence joins TRBV7-9 and TRBJ2-1; D may correspond to TRBD1 or TRBD2 (5 bases each). The CDR3 totals 12 residues. Trimming took 4 bases from V and 10 from J, leaving 11 bases between them. Germline V CDR1 and CDR2: SEHNR, FQNEAQ (reference sequence). The CDR3 nucleotides are TGTGCCAGCAGCTGGGGGACGGGGGAGCAGTTCTTC. Its translation: CASSWGTGEQFF.

This clone occurred many times. The rearrangement links TRBV5-6 to TRBJ2-3; D is ambiguous. V lost 0 bases and J lost 0, with 17 bases in between. The CDR3 spans 18 residues. Germline CDR1 is SGHDT and CDR2 is YYEEEE. The CDR3 nucleotides read TGTGCCAGCAGCTTGGAGGGCAGCAGCACCCCTAGCACAGATACGCAGTATTTT. Residues: CASSLEGSSTPSTDTQYF.

This clone came up a few times. This chain connects TRBV5-6 to TRBJ1-1; D call uncertain. The CDR3 is 13 amino acids. V lost 2 bases and J lost 1, with 6 bases in between. Germline CDR1 and CDR2: SGHDT and YYEEEE. The chain's CDR3 is CASSLCENTEAFF. The CDR3 DNA reads as TGTGCCAGCAGCTTATGCGAGAACACTGAAGCTTTCTTT.

This clone rates as medium-sized. At one of its ends the junction is not consistent with the germline gene, which may arise from a read error. The rearrangement joins TRBV30 to TRBJ2-7; 7 bases align to TRBD1. Germline-derived CDR1 and CDR2 are GTSNPN and SVGIG (reference sequence). There are 11 residues in the CDR3. CDR3 region: CAWSREGAMNF. Written as DNA, the CDR3 is TGTGCCTGGAGCCGAGAGGGGGCTATGAACTTC.

This clone was seen ten or more times. The J gene is TRBJ2-5, the V gene TRBV15, with D maybe TRBD1 (7 bases). Trimming took 6 bases from V and 4 from J, leaving 15 bases between them. This CDR3 has 14 residues. CDR1 and CDR2 from the germline V gene are LNHNV and YYDKDF (reference sequence). The CDR3 sequence is CATRIQGRGETQYF. The CDR3 DNA sequence: TGTGCCACCAGGATACAGGGGCGGGGAGAGACCCAGTACTTC. Full variable domain (missing parts from reference TRBV15 and TRBJ2-5): DAMVIQNPRYQVTQFGKPVTLSCSQTLNHNVMYWYQQKSSQAPKLLFHYYDKDFNNEADTPDNFQSRRPNTSFCFLDIRSPGLGDTAMYLCATRIQGRGETQYFGPGTRLLVL.

The chain joins TRBV29-1 to TRBJ2-2; tentatively, D is TRBD2 (6 bases). Trimming removed 8 bases from V and 2 bases from J, with 15 bases in between. The CDR3 is 14 residues long. CDR1 is SQVTM, CDR2 ANQGSEA, per germline. DNA of the CDR3: TGCAGCTCAAGGGGCGGGGTTAACACCGGGGAGCTGTTTTTT. Translated: CSSRGGVNTGELFF.

This clone was observed a handful of times. A much larger clone is a single base away; this may be a read error. The conserved phenylalanine or tryptophan is not found at the CDR3 terminus, so this likely reflects a read error. This chain joins TRBV6-1 and TRBJ1-1; D uncertain. CDR1 and CDR2 (germline): MNHNS, SASEGT. Trimming took off 10 bases at V and 1 base at J, with 13 bases between the two ends. The CDR3 extends over 13 amino acids. CDR3 amino acids: CAIQMQENTEAFL. The DNA for the CDR3 is TGTGCCATACAAATGCAGGAGAACACTGAAGCTTTCCTT.

On this clone itself: A much bigger clone sits one base away, suggesting this may be a read error. The chain recombines TRBV29-1 with TRBJ1-5; 7 bases map to TRBD1. Trimming took 4 bases from V and 2 from J; bases not matched to a gene: 2. The germline gives CDR1 SQVTM, CDR2 ANQGSEA. The CDR3 extends over 13 amino acids. CDR3 sequence reads: CSVVTGRNQPQHF. The DNA of the CDR3 is TGCAGCGTTGTGACAGGGCGCAATCAGCCCCAGCATTTT.

In this sample, this clone turned up many times. The rearrangement joins TRBV20-1 to TRBJ1-5; D is ambiguous. Trimming removed 5 bases at V and 3 bases at J, with 14 bases between. Germline lookup yields CDR1 DFQATT and CDR2 SNEGSKA (reference sequence). This CDR3 has 14 amino acids. CDR3 region: CSALPGYVNQPQHF. Written as DNA, the CDR3 is TGCAGTGCTCTCCCCGGGTATGTCAATCAGCCCCAGCATTTT.

This clone was detected many times. The V call is TRBV7-2, the J call TRBJ1-6; 8 bases align to TRBD1. This CDR3 comprises 15 residues. Trimming at V came to 5 bases and at J to 7 bases, leaving 7 bases not matched to a gene. Germline V gene sequence: CDR1 SGHTA, CDR2 FQGNSA. CDR3 in DNA: TGTGCCAGCAGCCCAGGACAGGGACCCAATTCACCCCTCCACTTT. Protein: CASSPGQGPNSPLHF.

This clone appeared many times. This chain connects TRBV20-1 to TRBJ2-7; D may be TRBD2 (6 bases). Looked up from germline, CDR1 is DFQATT and CDR2 is SNEGSKA (reference sequence). This CDR3 is 15 amino acids long. V was shortened by 1 base and J by 2 bases, with 15 bases between the two germline ends. The CDR3 bases are TGCAGTGCTAGAGTCCCGACTAGTATAACCTACGAGCAGTACTTC. Residues: CSARVPTSITYEQYF.

The rearrangement links TRBV6-1 to TRBJ1-1; TRBD1 matches 11 bases. Germline lookup yields CDR1 MNHNS and CDR2 SASEGT. The CDR3 has 17 amino acids. Trimming removed 7 bases from V and 4 bases from J; junction bases left unmatched: 14. The CDR3 loop is CASKARGQGAVSTEAFF. CDR3 coding DNA: TGTGCCAGCAAGGCGAGAGGACAGGGGGCTGTGAGCACTGAAGCTTTCTTT.

This clone appeared many times. The CDR3 DNA reads as TGTGCCAGCAGCCAACTGGGTAACTATGGCTACACCTTC. Translated, it gives CASSQLGNYGYTF. The chain carries TRBV12-3 or TRBV12-4 and TRBJ1-2, with D unclear. The CDR3 covers 13 residues. Deletions cut 6 bases from V and 1 base from J, with 9 bases between.

The genes are TRBV28 and TRBJ1-3, with D hard to call. This CDR3 is built from 10 residues. V lost 8 bases and J 5 bases, leaving 4 bases between the germline ends. The germline gives CDR1 MDHEN, CDR2 SYDVKM. The CDR3: CASSRNTIYF. Written as DNA, the CDR3 is TGTGCCAGCTCAAGAAACACCATATATTTT.

This clone was picked up many times. The rearrangement uses TRBV30 and TRBJ1-2; D uncertain. Germline loops: CDR1 GTSNPN, CDR2 SVGIG (reference sequence). Trimming pared 0 bases from V and 6 bases from J, leaving 11 bases between. The CDR3 runs to 13 residues. CDR3 DNA sequence: TGTGCCTGGAGTGTACCGGGATGGGATGGCTACACCTTC. It yields the protein CAWSVPGWDGYTF.

This clone was counted at least ten times. The chain links TRBV2 to TRBJ2-7, with 10 positions matching TRBD2. CDR1 is SNHLY, CDR2 FYNNEI, per germline. This CDR3 contains 16 residues. After removal of 4 bases from V and 2 bases from J, the junction contained 8 bases not matched to a gene. The CDR3 coding sequence is TGTGCCAGCAGTGCCGGCCCAGCGGGAGGGCCCTACGAGCAGTACTTC. It yields the protein CASSAGPAGGPYEQYF.

This clone was seen repeatedly, ten times or more. V gene TRBV20-1 combines with J gene TRBJ1-5; 10 nucleotides line up with TRBD1. The CDR3 extends over 15 amino acids. The germline V gene encodes CDR1 DFQATT and CDR2 SNEGSKA (reference sequence). The J segment lost 6 bases and the V segment lost 2 bases, leaving 7 bases of the junction unmatched. CDR3 residues: CSARYRDRGGQPQHF. CDR3 coding DNA: TGCAGTGCTAGATACCGGGACAGGGGAGGTCAGCCCCAGCATTTT.